The 10 T cell receptor beta chains listed next were all sequenced from one sample in a study of blood T cell repertoires in COVID-19. Sequenced by immunoSEQ multiplex PCR; TCRdb stores in-frame clones only, minus some. The sample has 120,000 to 150,000 clones; less than 90% are singletons. Input material: PBMCs or T cells enriched from blood (not recorded which). These receptor sequences come from a woman in her 50s who had been exposed to COVID-19.

This clone has a single count. The rearrangement uses TRBV6-2 or TRBV6-3 and TRBJ1-2; 8 nucleotides align to TRBD1. V shed 6 bases and J 7 bases; nucleotides not matched to a gene: 10. This CDR3 has 14 amino acids. From germline, CDR1 is MNHEY and CDR2 SVGEGT. This chain's CDR3 is CASSHPQGASGYTF. As DNA, the CDR3 is TGTGCCAGCAGCCACCCCCAGGGGGCTAGTGGCTACACCTTC.

This clone showed up just a few times. V gene TRBV3-1 (or the pseudogene TRBV3-2) combines with J gene TRBJ2-1; D is ambiguous. This CDR3 contains 13 residues. The germline V gene has CDR1 LGHDT and CDR2 YNNKEL (reference sequence). The V gene lost 0 bases and the J gene lost 10 bases, with 10 bases spanning the gap. CDR3 protein: CASSQELLGEQFF. CDR3 nucleotides: TGTGCCAGCAGCCAAGAACTCCTGGGCGAGCAGTTCTTC.

This clone occurred a few times. V and J are TRBV19 and TRBJ2-3, with D possibly TRBD2 on 6 matching bases. Germline V lookup: CDR1 LNHDA, CDR2 SQIVND (reference sequence). The CDR3 runs to 13 residues. Between the trimmed V and J ends, which lost 3 bases and 6 bases, there was a span of 10 bases. The CDR3 nucleotides are TGTGCCAGTAGTATTGCGGGATCTGATACGCAGTATTTT. Its protein is CASSIAGSDTQYF.

The genes are TRBV5-1 and TRBJ2-3; 7 positions match TRBD1. The CDR3 length is 16 residues. Looked up from germline, CDR1 is SGHRS and CDR2 is YFSETQ. Germline trimming cut 4 bases from V and 0 bases from J; bases unmatched to any gene: 8. The CDR3 loop is CASSPGQSPSTDTQYF. In DNA, the CDR3 is TGCGCCAGCAGCCCGGGACAGAGCCCTAGCACAGATACGCAGTATTTT.

The chain carries TRBV19 and TRBJ1-2; D might be TRBD1 (6 bases). Trimming left V 4 bases short and J 4 bases short, with 19 bases between. Germline V gene sequence: CDR1 LNHDA, CDR2 SQIVND (reference sequence). The CDR3 sequence is 16 residues long. The chain's CDR3 is CASSNHPGQGSYGYTF. Written as DNA, the CDR3 is TGTGCCAGTAGTAACCACCCCGGGCAGGGGTCCTATGGCTACACCTTC.

The chain employs TRBV19 and TRBJ1-5, with TRBD1 as a possible D gene (5 bases). Between the trimmed V and J ends, which lost 8 bases and 0 bases, there was a span of 8 bases. Germline assignment: CDR1 LNHDA and CDR2 SQIVND (reference sequence). The CDR3 totals 13 residues. CDR3 coding DNA: TGTGCCAGTTGGGGACTTAGCAATCAGCCCCAGCATTTT. Translated, it gives CASWGLSNQPQHF.

The J gene is TRBJ2-3, the V gene TRBV29-1, with D unresolved. This CDR3 comprises 13 residues. In germline, CDR1 is SQVTM, CDR2 ANQGSEA. The ends were cut back, 3 bases at V and 0 bases at J, with 7 bases in the middle. The CDR3 sequence is CSVDGPSTDTQYF. DNA for the CDR3: TGCAGCGTTGATGGCCCTAGCACAGATACGCAGTATTTT.

The genes are TRBV7-2 and TRBJ2-7; possibly TRBD2 for D (6 bases). V lost 5 bases and J 0 bases, leaving 20 bases between the germline ends. This CDR3 is built from 17 residues. Germline-derived CDR1 and CDR2 are SGHTA and FQGNSA. The CDR3 DNA sequence: TGTGCCAGCAGCACCATTCTGTGGGGACTGAGCTCCTACGAGCAGTACTTC. This codes for CASSTILWGLSSYEQYF.

The V call is TRBV19, the J call TRBJ1-3; D is undetermined. The CDR3 extends over 15 amino acids. The V end lost 3 bases, the J end lost 4 bases, and 13 bases lay between the germline ends. From germline, CDR1 is LNHDA and CDR2 SQIVND (reference sequence). DNA for the CDR3: TGTGCCAGTAGTATGCAAACAGCGGGAGGAAACACCATATATTTT. Protein product: CASSMQTAGGNTIYF.

The CDR3 spells CASSSFDNRPTNEKLFF. The CDR3 bases are TGTGCCAGCAGCTCTTTTGACAACCGGCCAACTAATGAAAAACTGTTTTTT. J is TRBJ1-4 and V is TRBV7-9; D unresolved. The CDR3 sequence is 17 residues long. Germline-derived CDR1 and CDR2 are SEHNR and FQNEAQ (reference sequence). V was trimmed by 4 bases and J by 0 bases, leaving 15 bases between them.